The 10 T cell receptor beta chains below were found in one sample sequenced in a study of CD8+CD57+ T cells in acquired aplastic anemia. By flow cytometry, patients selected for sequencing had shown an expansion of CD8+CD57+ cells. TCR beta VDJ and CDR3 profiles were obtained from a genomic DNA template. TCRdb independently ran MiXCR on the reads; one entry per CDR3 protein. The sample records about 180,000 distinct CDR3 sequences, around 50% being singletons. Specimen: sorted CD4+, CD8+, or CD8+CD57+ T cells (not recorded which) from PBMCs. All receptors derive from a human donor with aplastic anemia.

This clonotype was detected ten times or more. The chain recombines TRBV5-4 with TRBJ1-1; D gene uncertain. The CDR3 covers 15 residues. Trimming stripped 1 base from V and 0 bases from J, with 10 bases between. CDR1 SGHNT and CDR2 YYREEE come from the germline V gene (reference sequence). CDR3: CASSLMASMNTEAFF. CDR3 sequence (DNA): TGTGCCAGCAGCTTGATGGCATCTATGAACACTGAAGCTTTCTTT. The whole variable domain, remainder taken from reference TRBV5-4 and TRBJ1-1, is ETGVTQSPTHLIKTRGQQVTLRCSSQSGHNTVSWYQQALGQGPQFIFQYYREEENGRGNFPPRFSGLQFPNYSSELNVNALELDDSALYLCASSLMASMNTEAFFGQGTRLTVV.

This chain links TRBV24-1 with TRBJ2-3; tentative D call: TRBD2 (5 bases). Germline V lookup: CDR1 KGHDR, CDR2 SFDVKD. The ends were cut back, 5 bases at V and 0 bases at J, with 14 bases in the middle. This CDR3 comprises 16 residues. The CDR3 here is CATSGMRTASTDTQYF. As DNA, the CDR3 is TGTGCCACCAGTGGGATGAGGACTGCTAGCACAGATACGCAGTATTTT.

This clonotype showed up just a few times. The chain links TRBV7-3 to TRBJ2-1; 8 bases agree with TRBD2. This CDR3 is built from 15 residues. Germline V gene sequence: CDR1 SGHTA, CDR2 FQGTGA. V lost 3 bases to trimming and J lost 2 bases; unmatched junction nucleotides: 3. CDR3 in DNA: TGTGCCAGCAGCTTTAGCGGGGTTCCCTACAATGAGCAGTTCTTC. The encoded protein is CASSFSGVPYNEQFF.

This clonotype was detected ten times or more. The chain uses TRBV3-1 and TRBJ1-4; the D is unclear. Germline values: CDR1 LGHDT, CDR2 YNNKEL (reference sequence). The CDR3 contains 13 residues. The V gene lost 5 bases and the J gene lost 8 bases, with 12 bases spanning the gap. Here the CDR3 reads CASSSSSGEKLFF. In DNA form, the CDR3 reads TGTGCCAGCAGCTCTTCGTCGGGGGAAAAACTGTTTTTT.

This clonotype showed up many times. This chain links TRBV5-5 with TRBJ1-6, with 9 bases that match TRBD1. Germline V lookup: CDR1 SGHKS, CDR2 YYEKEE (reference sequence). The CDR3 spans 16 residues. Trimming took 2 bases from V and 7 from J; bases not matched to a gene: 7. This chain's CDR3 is CASSLKQGAGNSPLHF. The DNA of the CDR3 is TGTGCCAGCAGCTTAAAACAGGGGGCAGGCAATTCACCCCTCCACTTT.

The CDR3 region has the DNA TGTGCCACCAGTGATGTTGACAGGGCCGATACGCAGTATTTT. Translated: CATSDVDRADTQYF. The chain combines TRBV24-1 with TRBJ2-3; 7 bases are shared with TRBD1. The CDR3 totals 14 residues. Germline V lookup: CDR1 KGHDR, CDR2 SFDVKD. With V trimmed by 3 bases and J by 6 bases, 5 bases remained unmatched.

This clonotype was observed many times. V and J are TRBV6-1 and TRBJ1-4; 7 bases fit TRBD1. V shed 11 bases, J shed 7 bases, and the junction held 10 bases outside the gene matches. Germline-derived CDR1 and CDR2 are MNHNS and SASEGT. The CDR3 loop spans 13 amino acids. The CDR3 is CAGQRDSFEKLFF. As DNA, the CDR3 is TGTGCCGGACAGCGGGACAGCTTTGAAAAACTGTTTTTT.

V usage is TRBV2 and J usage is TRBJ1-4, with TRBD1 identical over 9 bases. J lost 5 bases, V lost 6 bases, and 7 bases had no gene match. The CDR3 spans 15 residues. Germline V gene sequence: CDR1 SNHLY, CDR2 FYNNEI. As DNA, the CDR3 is TGTGCCAGCAGGGGCGGGACAGGGAGAAATGAAAAACTGTTTTTT. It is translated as CASRGGTGRNEKLFF.

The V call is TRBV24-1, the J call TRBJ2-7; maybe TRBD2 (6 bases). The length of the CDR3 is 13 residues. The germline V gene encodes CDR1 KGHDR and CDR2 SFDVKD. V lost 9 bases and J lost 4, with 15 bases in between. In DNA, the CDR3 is TGTGCCACCGACCGGGACTTGGGTTACGAGCAGTACGTC. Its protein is CATDRDLGYEQYV.

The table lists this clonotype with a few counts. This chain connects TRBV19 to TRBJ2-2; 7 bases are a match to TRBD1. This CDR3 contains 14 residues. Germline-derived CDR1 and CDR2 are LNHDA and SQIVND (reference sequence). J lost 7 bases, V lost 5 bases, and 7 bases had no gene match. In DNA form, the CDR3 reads TGTGCCAGTAGTTATACGAGACAGGGCGGGGAGCTGTTTTTT. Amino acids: CASSYTRQGGELFF.